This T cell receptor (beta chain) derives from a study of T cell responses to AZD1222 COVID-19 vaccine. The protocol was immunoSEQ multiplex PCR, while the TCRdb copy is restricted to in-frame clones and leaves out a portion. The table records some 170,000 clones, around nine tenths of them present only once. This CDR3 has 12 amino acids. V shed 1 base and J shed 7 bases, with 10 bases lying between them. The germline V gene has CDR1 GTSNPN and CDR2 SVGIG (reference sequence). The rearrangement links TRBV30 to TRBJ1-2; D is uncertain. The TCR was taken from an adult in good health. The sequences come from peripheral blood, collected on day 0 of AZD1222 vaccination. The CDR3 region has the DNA TGTGCCTGGAGTGGGGAAGGACCTGGCTACACCTTC. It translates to CAWSGEGPGYTF.